Reported below is one TCR beta chain. This specimen comes from a study of blood T cell repertoires in COVID-19. Trimming took 4 bases from V and 7 from J; bases not matched to a gene: 5. CDR3 length equals 15 residues. Germline lookup yields CDR1 SNHLY and CDR2 FYNNEI. In the original workflow: Reference gene primer amplification gave estimated nucleated cell counts. Generated by immunoSEQ multiplex PCR, the TCRdb table keeps only in-frame clones and is missing some. V, J and clone size were drawn from that table, and D and trimming were deduced from the DNA. The data show 200,000 to 250,000 clones, with about 87% seen just once and roughly 3% held by the top ten.

This TCR was sampled from a man aged 55 to 70 with acute or convalescent COVID-19. V usage is TRBV2 and J usage is TRBJ1-4, with 11 bases fitting TRBD1. The material sequenced was peripheral blood. The CDR3 is CASSASGTGGEKLFF. Written as DNA, the CDR3 is TGTGCCAGCAGTGCTTCCGGGACAGGGGGTGAAAAACTGTTTTTT.